This T cell receptor beta chain was captured by sequencing in a study of T cells in placental villitis. CDR3 length equals 12 residues. V shed 6 bases and J shed 7 bases, with 12 bases lying between them. This clone has just one count. Its antigen is unknown. The libraries were made with immunoSEQ v4. Profiling relied on immunoSEQ multiplex PCR, and the TCRdb table lists in-frame clones only, not all of them. Of over 2,000 clones listed, more than 65% are singletons. Study-wide results and caveats: Compared with controls at around 0.0065, villitis of unknown etiology placentae showed median clonality 0.057. Some captured T cells may have been decidual rather than villous, especially in controls. Infectious CMV placentae carried more CMV-specific clones (approximately 0.0099) than villitis of unknown etiology (about 0.0009).

The sample taken for sequencing was placental tissue containing maternal and fetal cells. V gene TRBV12-3 or TRBV12-4 combines with J gene TRBJ2-5, with a tentative D call TRBD1 (5 bases). The TCR sequence derives from a human patient with villitis of unknown etiology; the placental T cells may come from both mother and fetus. The CDR3 protein is CASSPGLGTQYF. DNA for the CDR3: TGTGCCAGCAGCCCAGGGCTGGGGACCCAGTACTTC.